These 23 T cell receptor beta chains were all obtained from the same sample, sequenced in a study of spatial heterogeneity in lung cancer. Each CDR3 protein is one row after TCRdb ran MiXCR on the 5' RACE reads. This sample has fewer than 60,000 distinct CDR3 sequences, with under 8% found just once. As for time point: blood at routine non-recurrence follow-up after resection. Whole RNA was taken from tumor, nontumor lung or frozen PBMC; it was then sequenced unsorted. The sequenced sample was PBMCs, obtained at follow-up. The source of these receptors is a female donor with early-stage non-small cell lung cancer.

This clonotype was detected ten times or more. The chain carries TRBV15 and TRBJ2-1; the D gene is possibly TRBD2 (6 bases). The germline V gene encodes CDR1 LNHNV and CDR2 YYDKDF (reference sequence). The CDR3 sequence is 16 residues long. V lost 1 base, J lost 1 base, and 11 bases lay in between. CDR3 in amino acids: CATSRVGAGSYNEQFF. In nucleotides, the CDR3 is TGTGCCACCAGCAGAGTGGGCGCGGGGTCCTACAATGAGCAGTTCTTC.

This clonotype was picked up many times. The chain links TRBV7-2 to TRBJ2-7, with D perhaps TRBD1 or TRBD2 (5 bases each). Trimming took off 5 bases at V and 1 base at J, with 9 bases between the two ends. Germline values: CDR1 SGHTA, CDR2 FQGNSA. This CDR3 is 13 amino acids long. This CDR3 is CASSRDGSYEQYF. The CDR3 nucleotides read TGTGCCAGCAGCCGGGACGGGTCCTACGAGCAGTACTTC.

In its sample, this clonotype was seen many times. This chain joins TRBV20-1 and TRBJ2-3; D ambiguous. V was trimmed by 7 bases and J by 2 bases, leaving 16 bases between them. The V gene's germline CDR1 is DFQATT and CDR2 SNEGSKA (reference sequence). CDR3 length: 14 amino acids. This CDR3 is CSVGRGPLTDTQYF. In DNA form, the CDR3 reads TGCAGTGTGGGCCGTGGGCCCCTCACAGATACGCAGTATTTT.

This clonotype was recorded many times. This chain uses TRBV29-1 with TRBJ2-1; D not certain. Trimming shortened V by 7 bases and J by 8 bases, and 18 bases separated the two germline ends. The CDR3 covers 13 residues. Germline CDR1 is SQVTM and CDR2 is ANQGSEA. As DNA, the CDR3 is TGCAGCGCCCCCGTACCGGGTCTTGATGAGCAGTTCTTC. This encodes CSAPVPGLDEQFF.

The chain couples TRBV7-2 to TRBJ2-1, with 9 nucleotides matching TRBD2. CDR1 and CDR2 (germline): SGHTA, FQGNSA. V shed 2 bases and J 2 bases; nucleotides not matched to a gene: 4. CDR3 length equals 16 residues. CDR3 in amino acids: CASSLTTSGTYNEQFF. The CDR3, as DNA: TGTGCCAGCAGCTTAACGACTAGCGGAACCTACAATGAGCAGTTCTTC.

The chain links TRBV18 to TRBJ2-5, with TRBD1 as a possible D gene (6 bases). Germline V lookup: CDR1 KGHSH, CDR2 LQKENI. The CDR3 loop spans 14 amino acids. With 3 bases removed from V and 0 bases from J, the gap between germline ends came to 8 bases. As DNA, the CDR3 is TGTGCCAGCTCACCCGGACAGTACCAAGAGACCCAGTACTTC. Its translation: CASSPGQYQETQYF.

This clonotype was seen ten or more times. This chain joins TRBV5-1 and TRBJ1-2; D possibly corresponds to TRBD1 (6 bases). From germline, CDR1 is SGHRS and CDR2 YFSETQ. This CDR3 has 12 amino acids. V lost 4 bases to trimming and J lost 6 bases, with 10 bases between them. CDR3 in amino acids: CASSLGGHGYTF. In DNA, the CDR3 is TGCGCCAGCAGCCTAGGGGGACATGGCTACACCTTC. Drawing the rest from reference TRBV5-1 and TRBJ1-2, the complete variable domain is KAGVTQTPRYLIKTRGQQVTLSCSPISGHRSVSWYQQTPGQGLQFLFEYFSETQRNKGNFPGRFSGRQFSNSRSEMNVSTLELGDSALYLCASSLGGHGYTFGSGTRLTVV.

This clonotype was counted ten times or more. The chain carries TRBV7-8 and TRBJ2-7; possible D gene TRBD1, 7 bases. The CDR3 runs to 16 residues. V lost 5 bases and J lost 3, with 20 bases in between. Germline assignment: CDR1 SGHVS and CDR2 FQNEAQ. In DNA form, the CDR3 reads TGTGCCAGCAGCGCGCGGGCGGGGACAGCGAGCTACGAGCAGTACTTC. Translated: CASSARAGTASYEQYF.

This clonotype is medium-sized. J is TRBJ2-3 and V is TRBV6-1; the D gene could be TRBD1 or TRBD2 (5 bases each). This CDR3 has 14 amino acids. CDR1 MNHNS and CDR2 SASEGT come from the germline V gene. V dropped 1 base and J dropped 4 bases, with 9 bases sitting between them. The CDR3 DNA sequence: TGTGCCAGCAGTGAAGGGGACGGACCAGATACGCAGTATTTT. Protein: CASSEGDGPDTQYF.

In its sample, this clonotype was seen many times. This sequence joins TRBV6-2 or TRBV6-3 and TRBJ2-2; 11 bases line up with TRBD2. This CDR3 is 19 amino acids long. The J segment lost 0 bases and the V segment lost 2 bases, leaving 8 bases of the junction unmatched. Germline V gene lookup returns CDR1 MNHEY and CDR2 SVGEGT. DNA of the CDR3: TGTGCCAGCAGTTACCCGGCTAGCGGGGGGCTCGCGAACACCGGGGAGCTGTTTTTT. Translated, it gives CASSYPASGGLANTGELFF.

In this sample, this clonotype turned up many times. The rearrangement joins TRBV29-1 to TRBJ2-3; D remains ambiguous. The CDR3 loop spans 12 amino acids. The V end lost 2 bases, the J end lost 2 bases, and 5 bases lay between the germline ends. Germline values: CDR1 SQVTM, CDR2 ANQGSEA. The CDR3 sequence is CSVEYYTDTQYF. The CDR3 DNA is TGCAGCGTTGAATACTACACAGATACGCAGTATTTT.

The chain employs TRBV11-3 and TRBJ1-1, with D uncertain. The CDR3 is 17 amino acids. V lost 1 base, J lost 3 bases, and 18 bases lay in between. Germline V gives CDR1 SGHNT, CDR2 YENEEA. CDR3 protein: CASSLGVFWVKDTEAFF. CDR3 in DNA: TGTGCCAGCAGCTTAGGGGTCTTTTGGGTGAAAGACACTGAAGCTTTCTTT.

The chain employs TRBV11-2 and TRBJ2-7, with TRBD1 matching over 9 bases. V dropped 5 bases and J dropped 1; count of bases not matched to a gene: 15. CDR1 is SGHAT and CDR2 is FQNNGV in the germline V gene. There are 18 residues in the CDR3. CDR3 bases: TGTGCCAGCAGCCCCATTCGACGAACAGGGGGCCAATCCTACGAGCAGTACTTC. Encoded protein: CASSPIRRTGGQSYEQYF.

This clonotype was counted ten times or more. The chain employs TRBV7-3 and TRBJ2-1, with D perhaps matching TRBD2 (6 bases). The CDR3 runs to 12 residues. The V gene lost 5 bases and the J gene lost 6 bases, with 8 bases spanning the gap. The germline CDR1 and CDR2 sequences are SGHTA and FQGTGA. The CDR3 here is CASSPGGNEQFF. The DNA of the CDR3 is TGTGCCAGCAGCCCCGGGGGCAATGAGCAGTTCTTC.

This clonotype was seen a few times. V and J are TRBV7-2 and TRBJ2-3, with D perhaps matching TRBD2 (5 bases). The length of the CDR3 is 14 residues. CDR1 and CDR2 (germline): SGHTA, FQGNSA. V lost 2 bases to trimming and J lost 6 bases, with 12 bases between them. CDR3: CASSLIGRGDTQYF. The CDR3 nucleotides are TGTGCCAGCAGCTTAATAGGGAGAGGCGATACGCAGTATTTT. Full variable domain (rest looked up from reference TRBV7-2 and TRBJ2-3): GAGVSQSPSNKVTEKGKDVELRCDPISGHTALYWYRQSLGQGLEFLIYFQGNSAPDKSGLPSDRFSAERTGGSVSTLTIQRTQQEDSAVYLCASSLIGRGDTQYFGPGTRLTVL.

The table lists this clonotype with a few counts. The chain has TRBV28 and TRBJ2-7; TRBD1 matches at 7 bases. Per germline, CDR1 MDHEN and CDR2 SYDVKM. V lost 7 bases to trimming and J lost 1 base; unmatched junction nucleotides: 4. The CDR3 covers 13 residues. In nucleotides, the CDR3 is TGTGCCAGCACGCCGGGACAGTCCTACGAGCAGTACTTC. Residues: CASTPGQSYEQYF.

V is TRBV19 and J is TRBJ2-3; D is undetermined. CDR3 length equals 16 residues. The V gene lost 0 bases and the J gene lost 6 bases, with 16 bases spanning the gap. Germline V gene lookup returns CDR1 LNHDA and CDR2 SQIVND (reference sequence). CDR3 sequence reads: CASSIEGVSRVDTQYF. The CDR3 DNA reads as TGTGCCAGTAGTATAGAAGGCGTATCGAGAGTGGATACGCAGTATTTT.

This clonotype was found many times. CDR3 DNA sequence: TGTGCCAGCACCCCGGGACTAGGTGGATACAATGAGCAGTTCTTC. Protein sequence: CASTPGLGGYNEQFF. The rearrangement joins TRBV28 to TRBJ2-1, with TRBD2 matching over 8 bases. V gave up 7 bases and J gave up 4 bases; unmatched junction bases: 9. The CDR3 runs to 15 residues. Germline CDR1 and CDR2: MDHEN and SYDVKM.

This clonotype has ten or more counts. The chain couples TRBV5-1 to TRBJ2-1, with D possibly TRBD2 on 6 matching bases. From germline, CDR1 is SGHRS and CDR2 YFSETQ. The CDR3 runs 16 residues. V gave up 2 bases and J gave up 5 bases, with 17 bases separating them. The CDR3 bases are TGCGCCAGCAGCTTCGGGACTCCCAATCGGGACAATGAGCAGTTCTTC. Its protein product is CASSFGTPNRDNEQFF. The entire variable domain, with the rest obtained from reference TRBV5-1 and TRBJ2-1, is as follows: KAGVTQTPRYLIKTRGQQVTLSCSPISGHRSVSWYQQTPGQGLQFLFEYFSETQRNKGNFPGRFSGRQFSNSRSEMNVSTLELGDSALYLCASSFGTPNRDNEQFFGPGTRLTVL.

This clonotype was picked up a small number of times. This rearrangement joins TRBV6-2 or TRBV6-3 to TRBJ2-7, with D perhaps TRBD2 (6 bases). The CDR3 totals 14 residues. Trimming removed 2 bases from V and 3 bases from J, with 11 bases in between. Germline V lookup: CDR1 MNHEY, CDR2 SVGEGT. In nucleotides, the CDR3 is TGTGCCAGCAGTTACATACTAGCTTTCTACGAGCAGTACTTC. Its protein product is CASSYILAFYEQYF.

This clonotype was counted a single time. A clone one base away is much larger, so this may be a read error. CDR3 residues: CASSTTQAFTYEQYF. CDR3 DNA sequence: TGTGCCAGCAGTACCACACAGGCCTTCACCTACGAGCAGTACTTC. The J gene is TRBJ2-7, the V gene TRBV5-8, with D tentatively TRBD1 (5 bases). The CDR3 runs to 15 residues. Trimming pared 5 bases from V and 2 bases from J, leaving 17 bases between. CDR1 SGHTS and CDR2 YDEGEE come from the germline V gene.

This clonotype was found many times. V gene TRBV15 combines with J gene TRBJ2-5; no reliable D call. Trimming shortened V by 4 bases and J by 5 bases, and 17 bases separated the two germline ends. Per germline, CDR1 LNHNV and CDR2 YYDKDF (reference sequence). This CDR3 comprises 15 residues. CDR3 sequence (DNA): TGTGCCACCAGCACCGAAACAGATCCCCAGGAGACCCAGTACTTC. It translates to CATSTETDPQETQYF.

This clonotype has a count of ten or more. CDR3 region: CASSTWGDTEAFF. In DNA, the CDR3 is TGTGCCAGCAGTACCTGGGGAGACACTGAAGCTTTCTTT. The rearrangement links TRBV12-3 or TRBV12-4 to TRBJ1-1; no reliable D call. Trimming left V 5 bases short and J 3 bases short, with 10 bases between. The CDR3 has 13 amino acids.